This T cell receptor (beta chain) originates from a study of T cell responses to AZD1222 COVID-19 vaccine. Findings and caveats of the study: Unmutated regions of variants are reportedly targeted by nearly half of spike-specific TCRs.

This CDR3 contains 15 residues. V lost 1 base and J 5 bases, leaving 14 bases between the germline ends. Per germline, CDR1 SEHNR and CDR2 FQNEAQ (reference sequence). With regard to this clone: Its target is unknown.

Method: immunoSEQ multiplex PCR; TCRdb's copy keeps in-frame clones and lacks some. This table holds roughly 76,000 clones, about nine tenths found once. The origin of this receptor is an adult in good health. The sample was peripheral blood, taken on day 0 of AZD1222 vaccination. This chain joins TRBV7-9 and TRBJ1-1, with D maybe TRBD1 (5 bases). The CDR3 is CASSLEGTAGTEAFF. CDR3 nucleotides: TGTGCCAGCAGCTTAGAAGGGACCGCCGGGACTGAAGCTTTCTTT.